The 20 T cell receptor beta chains below come from one sample, sequenced in a study of beta chain features in type 1 diabetes listed by TCRdb under 2018. The paper's findings and limits, for the study overall: Type 1 diabetes patients showed a moderate but significant shortening of TCRB CDR3 length in all four CD4+ subsets.

The antigens these receptors bind are not known. The library was made by the immunoSEQ multiplex PCR assay. All of the isolated RNA was reverse transcribed with the High Capacity cDNA Reverse Transcription Kit, so expressed TCRB transcripts were sequenced. TCRdb's version of the immuneACCESS table is confined to in-frame rearrangements and falls short of the full clone set. An unresolved V gene accounts for under half of the shortfall where checked; the remainder is of unknown origin. In all, the sample holds 100,000 to 150,000 clones, and approximately 15% of those were seen once. Roughly 2.5% of the sample is in the top ten clones. What was sequenced was central memory CD4+ T cells from blood. The receptors originated from a man aged 18-30 years with type 1 diabetes.

This clone was picked up a small number of times. The chain combines TRBV5-6 with TRBJ1-1, with D hard to call. Trimming stripped 3 bases from V and 11 bases from J, with 17 bases between. The CDR3 covers 13 residues. Germline CDR1 is SGHDT and CDR2 is YYEEEE. CDR3 protein: CASSSPNEHWAFF. The CDR3 DNA sequence: TGTGCCAGCAGCTCCCCAAATGAACACTGGGCTTTCTTT. The variable domain in full, completed from reference TRBV5-6 and TRBJ1-1, reads DAGVTQSPTHLIKTRGQQVTLRCSPKSGHDTVSWYQQALGQGPQFIFQYYEEEERQRGNFPDRFSGHQFPNYSSELNVNALLLGDSALYLCASSSPNEHWAFFGQGTRLTVV.

This clone was recorded at least ten times. The chain is built from TRBV15 and TRBJ2-6; 7 positions match TRBD1. In germline, CDR1 is LNHNV, CDR2 YYDKDF (reference sequence). V shed 1 base and J 0 bases; nucleotides not matched to a gene: 3. This CDR3 has 17 residues. CDR3 residues: CATSRATGNSGANVLTF. The CDR3 nucleotides are TGTGCCACCAGCAGAGCGACAGGGAACTCTGGGGCCAACGTCCTGACTTTC.

The gene calls are TRBV5-5 and TRBJ1-1; TRBD1 is a possible D gene (6 bases). Trimming stripped 0 bases from V and 5 bases from J, with 8 bases between. Germline V gene lookup returns CDR1 SGHKS and CDR2 YYEKEE (reference sequence). The CDR3 is made up of 13 amino acids. CDR3 in DNA: TGTGCCAGCAGCTTGGGGACAGCTACTGAAGCTTTCTTT. It translates to CASSLGTATEAFF.

The V call is TRBV5-4, the J call TRBJ2-3, with unresolved D. Germline V CDR1 and CDR2: SGHNT, YYREEE (reference sequence). The CDR3 is 13 amino acids. V was trimmed by 1 base and J by 3 bases, leaving 6 bases between them. The CDR3 sequence: CASSLSGTDTQYF. CDR3 coding DNA: TGTGCCAGCAGCTTGTCTGGAACAGATACGCAGTATTTT.

This clone was found many times. The chain employs TRBV27 and TRBJ2-1; TRBD1 might be the D (5 bases). The germline CDR1 and CDR2 sequences are MNHEY and SMNVEV (reference sequence). V lost 7 bases and J 7 bases, leaving 20 bases between the germline ends. The CDR3 length is 15 residues. CDR3 amino acids: CASNFLGAYGNEQFF. CDR3 sequence (DNA): TGTGCCAGCAACTTTCTAGGGGCTTACGGGAATGAGCAGTTCTTC.

The chain employs TRBV7-9 and TRBJ2-2; 8 bases line up with TRBD1. Germline CDR1 reads SEHNR; CDR2 reads FQNEAQ (reference sequence). This CDR3 has 14 amino acids. Trimming removed 10 bases from V and 5 bases from J; junction bases left unmatched: 9. This CDR3 is CAIHGTGSTGELFF. The CDR3 coding sequence is TGTGCCATACATGGGACAGGATCTACCGGGGAGCTGTTTTTT.

The chain joins TRBV7-2 to TRBJ2-7; 12 bases line up with TRBD2. This CDR3 region has 15 residues. Germline V gene data show CDR1 as SGHTA and CDR2 as FQGNSA. J was trimmed by 4 bases and V by 2 bases; bases with no gene match: 3. CDR3 bases: TGTGCCAGCAGCTTACGGACTAGCGGGGAATACGAGCAGTACTTC. Translation gives CASSLRTSGEYEQYF.

In this sample, this clone turned up a few times. The CDR3 DNA follows: TGTGCCAGCAGCCTGTCTAGCGGGGGGTACGAGCAGTACTTC. As protein: CASSLSSGGYEQYF. The chain employs TRBV7-2 and TRBJ2-7, with 11 bases matching TRBD2. The CDR3 is made up of 14 amino acids. The V segment lost 5 bases and the J segment 4 bases; nucleotides outside the gene matches: 4. Per the germline V gene, CDR1 is SGHTA and CDR2 is FQGNSA.

This clone has just one count. The gene calls are TRBV2 and TRBJ1-1; TRBD1 might be the D (6 bases). CDR1 and CDR2 from the germline V gene are SNHLY and FYNNEI. The CDR3 totals 13 residues. V lost 3 bases and J 5 bases, leaving 10 bases between the germline ends. CDR3 DNA: TGTGCCAGCAGTGAGAACCAGGGGACTGAAGCTTTCTTT. The encoded protein is CASSENQGTEAFF.

V usage is TRBV2 and J usage is TRBJ2-1; D gene ambiguous. This CDR3 contains 11 residues. Germline V gene lookup returns CDR1 SNHLY and CDR2 FYNNEI. V was trimmed by 5 bases and J by 6 bases, leaving 5 bases between them. The CDR3 DNA is TGTGCCAGCAGTCCTTTCAATGAGCAGTTCTTC. Amino acids: CASSPFNEQFF. The full variable domain, rest sourced from reference TRBV2 and TRBJ2-1, is EPEVTQTPSHQVTQMGQEVILRCVPISNHLYFYWYRQILGQKVEFLVSFYNNEISEKSEIFDDQFSVERPDGSNFTLKIRSTKLEDSAMYFCASSPFNEQFFGPGTRLTVL.

As to this clone: Distinct nucleotide sequences in the sample also encode this CDR3. CDR3 residues: CASSVALAGGNEQFF. CDR3 coding DNA: TGTGCCAGCAGCGTAGCACTAGCGGGGGGGAATGAGCAGTTCTTC. This chain joins TRBV9 and TRBJ2-1; TRBD2 matches 13 bases. Germline V gives CDR1 SGDLS, CDR2 YYNGEE. The V gene end was trimmed by 0 bases and the J gene end by 7 bases; junction bases not matched to a gene: 1. This CDR3 has 15 amino acids.

The CDR3 region is CASSVTPGSGATDTQYF. The CDR3 nucleotides read TGTGCCAGCAGCGTAACCCCAGGGAGCGGGGCCACAGATACGCAGTATTTT. This chain joins TRBV9 and TRBJ2-3; 7 nucleotides line up with TRBD2. Unmatched junction bases numbered 10, after V lost 1 base and J lost 2 bases. Looked up from germline, CDR1 is SGDLS and CDR2 is YYNGEE. The CDR3 has 17 residues.

The rearrangement joins TRBV7-2 to TRBJ2-1; 14 bases map to TRBD2. The V gene end was trimmed by 5 bases and the J gene end by 2 bases; junction bases not matched to a gene: 11. Germline loops: CDR1 SGHTA, CDR2 FQGNSA. The CDR3 totals 19 residues. CDR3 in DNA: TGTGCCAGCAGCCCCCGCCGAAGACTAGCGGGAGGGGCCTACAATGAGCAGTTCTTC. Residues: CASSPRRRLAGGAYNEQFF.

This chain joins TRBV15 and TRBJ1-1; no firm D call. CDR1 LNHNV and CDR2 YYDKDF come from the germline V gene (reference sequence). The CDR3 totals 15 residues. V dropped 3 bases and J dropped 6 bases, with 17 bases sitting between them. The CDR3 DNA reads as TGTGCCACCAGCAGGGCTTTTGGCAGCGGGTCTGAAGCTTTCTTT. Translating gives CATSRAFGSGSEAFF. Filled out from reference TRBV15 and TRBJ1-1, the complete variable domain reads DAMVIQNPRYQVTQFGKPVTLSCSQTLNHNVMYWYQQKSSQAPKLLFHYYDKDFNNEADTPDNFQSRRPNTSFCFLDIRSPGLGDTAMYLCATSRAFGSGSEAFFGQGTRLTVV.

There are a few counts of this clone. CDR3 nucleotide sequence: TGTGCCAGCAGTTTAAATCAGGGTCAAGAGACCCAGTACTTC. Its protein is CASSLNQGQETQYF. The chain combines TRBV27 with TRBJ2-5; possible D gene TRBD1, 5 bases. Germline assignment: CDR1 MNHEY and CDR2 SMNVEV (reference sequence). Trimming left V 2 bases short and J 2 bases short, with 9 bases between. The CDR3 contains 14 residues.

The chain has TRBV18 and TRBJ2-6; D not certain. CDR1 and CDR2 (germline): KGHSH, LQKENI. The CDR3 has 19 residues. Trimming took 0 bases from V and 0 from J, leaving 15 bases between them. CDR3 residues: CASSPPRQVSVSGANVLTF. The CDR3 coding sequence is TGTGCCAGCTCACCACCGAGGCAGGTCTCCGTCTCTGGGGCCAACGTCCTGACTTTC.

The chain uses TRBV7-9 and TRBJ1-1, with TRBD1 as a possible D gene (6 bases). CDR1 is SEHNR and CDR2 is FQNEAQ in the germline V gene (reference sequence). The CDR3 is 15 residues long. The V end lost 3 bases, the J end lost 1 base, and 12 bases lay between the germline ends. CDR3 DNA sequence: TGTGCCAGCAGCTTCTACAGGGCGACGAACACTGAAGCTTTCTTT. Protein product: CASSFYRATNTEAFF.

The sample holds a few counts of this clone. The chain couples TRBV11-2 to TRBJ2-7; TRBD2 is a possible D gene (6 bases). Deletions cut 3 bases from V and 7 bases from J, with 19 bases between. Germline CDR1 and CDR2: SGHAT and FQNNGV. This CDR3 is built from 15 residues. CDR3 protein: CASSLTGAGLLEQYF. CDR3 DNA sequence: TGTGCCAGCAGCTTGACGGGCGCGGGATTGCTGGAGCAGTACTTC.

The chain uses TRBV15 and TRBJ2-3, with a weak D call TRBD1 (6 bases). From germline, CDR1 is LNHNV and CDR2 YYDKDF (reference sequence). V was clipped by 1 base and J by 5 bases, with 19 bases between them. The CDR3 spans 17 residues. CDR3 sequence: CATSRATGISMRDTQYF. DNA of the CDR3: TGTGCCACCAGCAGAGCGACAGGAATTTCGATGAGAGATACGCAGTATTTT.

This clone was detected a few times. The CDR3 DNA reads as TGTGCCAGCTTCTTTAGACTAGCGGGACAAGAGACCCAGTACTTC. Protein: CASFFRLAGQETQYF. The V gene is TRBV7-2, the J gene TRBJ2-5; 11 nucleotides agree with TRBD2. Germline trimming cut 8 bases from V and 2 bases from J; bases unmatched to any gene: 7. The germline gives CDR1 SGHTA, CDR2 FQGNSA. The CDR3 sequence is 15 residues long.